This is a list of T cell receptor beta chains from one sample in a study of T cell responses to AZD1222 COVID-19 vaccine. Produced via immunoSEQ multiplex PCR; TCRdb's table is partial and in-frame only. The repertoire includes over 100,000 clones, approximately 90% of them detected once, and around 4.3% sits in the top ten. This specimen consisted of peripheral blood, obtained on day 0 of AZD1222 vaccination. All receptors derive from an adult in good health. The CDR3 runs from the conserved cysteine through the conserved F or W. The D gene is left open where the match is weak. Where a row states a size, it is once, few, many or the class of an expanded clone; other rows omit it.

D gene	J gene	clone size	V gene	CDR3 protein	CDR3 DNA
TRBD2	TRBJ2-3	.	TRBV24-1	CATSDPGTSGGFSDTQYF	TGTGCCACCAGTGATCCAGGGACTAGCGGGGGGTTCTCAGATACGCAGTATTTT
.	TRBJ2-7	.	TRBV25-1	CASSESGRAPYEQYF	TGTGCCAGCAGTGAATCCGGCAGGGCCCCCTACGAGCAGTACTTC
.	TRBJ2-7	.	TRBV7-9	CASSSPTGYEQYF	TGTGCCAGCAGCTCCCCGACAGGTTACGAGCAGTACTTC
.	TRBJ2-7	.	TRBV10-3	CAISESGRLSSHEQYF	TGTGCCATCAGTGAGTCCGGGCGACTTTCGAGTCACGAGCAGTACTTC
.	TRBJ2-1	.	TRBV6-4	CASSDSGGEQFF	TGTGCCAGCAGTGACTCAGGCGGCGAGCAGTTCTTC
.	TRBJ2-7	.	TRBV12-3/TRBV12-4	CASSPSYEQYF	TGTGCCAGCAGCCCGAGCTACGAGCAGTACTTC
.	TRBJ1-2	few	TRBV7-2	CASSLVEELYGYTF	TGTGCCAGCAGCTTAGTAGAGGAGCTCTATGGCTACACCTTC
TRBD1	TRBJ1-5	.	TRBV6-2/TRBV6-3	CASSYSIGQGLNQPQHF	TGTGCCAGCAGTTACTCGATAGGACAGGGCCTAAATCAGCCCCAGCATTTT
.	TRBJ1-5	.	TRBV4-1	CASSQKVQAVVDQPQHF	TGCGCCAGCAGCCAGAAGGTCCAGGCCGTGGTCGATCAGCCCCAGCATTTT
.	TRBJ2-1	.	TRBV7-8	CASSLAGWTAGNEQFF	TGTGCCAGCAGCTTAGCGGGCTGGACGGCGGGTAATGAGCAGTTCTTC
TRBD2	TRBJ2-4	.	TRBV2	CASSSASGGWAKNIQYF	TGTGCCAGCAGTTCCGCTAGCGGGGGGTGGGCCAAAAACATTCAGTACTTC
TRBD1	TRBJ1-4	.	TRBV12-3/TRBV12-4	CARFGTGGKKLFF	TGTGCCAGATTCGGGACAGGGGGGAAAAAACTGTTTTTT
.	TRBJ2-7	.	TRBV7-8	CASSLGTDLPYEQYF	TGTGCCAGCAGTTTAGGAACGGACCTTCCGTACGAGCAGTACTTC
.	TRBJ1-2	.	TRBV27	CASSSGTGIHGYTF	TGTGCCAGCAGTTCCGGTACAGGGATCCATGGCTACACCTTC
TRBD1	TRBJ2-7	.	TRBV6-5	CASSYSATGDEQYF	TGTGCCAGCAGTTACTCAGCGACAGGGGACGAGCAGTACTTC
TRBD2	TRBJ2-2	once	TRBV5-1	CARSLNRGGAAGELFF	TGCGCCCGCAGTCTCAATCGCGGGGGGGCAGCCGGGGAGCTGTTTTTT
.	TRBJ2-7	.	TRBV9	CASSEYEQYF	TGTGCCAGCAGCGAGTACGAGCAGTACTTC
TRBD1	TRBJ2-7	.	TRBV27	CASSFGTGLYEQYF	TGTGCCAGCAGTTTCGGGACAGGGTTGTACGAGCAGTACTTC
TRBD1	TRBJ1-2	.	TRBV3-1/TRBV3-2	CASSQGAQGAVDGYTF	TGTGCCAGCAGCCAAGGCGCACAGGGGGCGGTGGATGGCTACACCTTC
.	TRBJ1-6	.	TRBV7-2	CASSPGPINSPLHF	TGTGCCAGCAGCCCCGGACCGATTAATTCACCCCTCCACTTT
TRBD1	TRBJ2-1	.	TRBV24-1	CATSDAPGTGAYNEQFF	TGTGCCACCAGTGATGCTCCCGGGACAGGGGCCTACAATGAGCAGTTCTTC
TRBD1	TRBJ2-1	.	TRBV29-1	CSVEDGTGLHNEQFF	TGCAGCGTTGAAGACGGGACAGGGCTCCACAATGAGCAGTTCTTC
.	TRBJ2-3	.	TRBV3-1/TRBV3-2	CASSQAPGGRTSTDTQYF	TGTGCCAGCAGCCAAGCTCCGGGCGGGCGCACTAGCACAGATACGCAGTATTTT
TRBD1	TRBJ1-5	.	TRBV6-5	CASKGQGSQPQHF	TGTGCCAGCAAGGGACAGGGTAGTCAGCCCCAGCATTTT
.	TRBJ2-2	.	TRBV14	CASSQRAVNTGELFF	TGTGCCAGCAGCCAGAGGGCGGTGAACACCGGGGAGCTGTTTTTT
.	TRBJ1-5	.	TRBV19	CASSITGLSQPQHF	TGTGCCAGTAGTATAACAGGGTTGAGTCAGCCCCAGCATTTT
.	TRBJ2-2	once	TRBV12-5	CASGLVLPGAGELFF	TGTGCTAGTGGTTTGGTATTACCGGGGGCCGGGGAGCTGTTTTTT
TRBD1	TRBJ1-5	.	TRBV7-8	CASSPTRGGRSNQPQHF	TGTGCCAGCAGCCCAACCAGAGGGGGCCGCAGCAATCAGCCCCAGCATTTT
.	TRBJ1-2	once	TRBV7-9	CASSGAGAHGYTF	TGTGCCAGCAGCGGGGCGGGGGCCCATGGCTACACCTTC
.	TRBJ2-1	.	TRBV5-6	CASSLRELNEQFF	TGTGCCAGCAGCCTCAGGGAATTGAATGAGCAGTTCTTC
TRBD1	TRBJ2-7	.	TRBV13	CASSLDDRGPNEQYF	TGTGCCAGCAGCTTAGACGACAGGGGGCCCAACGAGCAGTACTTC
TRBD1	TRBJ1-5	.	TRBV13	CASSQGQGAQPQHF	TGTGCCAGCAGCCAAGGACAGGGGGCTCAGCCCCAGCATTTT
TRBD2	TRBJ2-7	.	TRBV6-5	CASRPTSGNYEQYF	TGTGCCAGCAGACCGACTAGCGGGAACTACGAGCAGTACTTC
.	TRBJ1-1	.	TRBV6-5	CASSYDLQLNTEAFF	TGTGCCAGCAGTTACGATCTACAGCTTAACACTGAAGCTTTCTTT
TRBD1	TRBJ1-1	few	TRBV10-3	CAISELGTGGLSTEAFF	TGTGCCATCAGTGAGTTAGGGACAGGGGGTTTGAGCACTGAAGCTTTCTTT
TRBD1	TRBJ1-1	.	TRBV30	CAWSSQIARTGWGTEAFF	TGTGCCTGGAGTTCCCAAATCGCACGGACAGGGTGGGGAACTGAAGCTTTCTTT
.	TRBJ1-1	few	TRBV6-2/TRBV6-3	CASSLGPNTEAFF	TGTGCCAGCAGTTTGGGACCGAACACTGAAGCTTTCTTT
TRBD2	TRBJ2-5	.	TRBV6-5	CASPTSGEAGETQYF	TGTGCCAGCCCAACTAGCGGGGAAGCAGGAGAGACCCAGTACTTC
.	TRBJ1-5	.	TRBV11-1	CASSEGSVDNQPQHF	TGTGCCAGCTCGGAGGGATCGGTGGACAATCAGCCCCAGCATTTT
TRBD1	TRBJ2-1	once	TRBV7-2	CASSLLGQGRGEQFF	TGTGCCAGCAGCTTATTGGGACAGGGGAGAGGTGAGCAGTTCTTC
TRBD1	TRBJ1-5	.	TRBV6-1	CASSDWGTGDQPQHF	TGTGCCAGCAGTGATTGGGGGACAGGGGACCAGCCCCAGCATTTT
TRBD2	TRBJ2-7	.	TRBV27	CASSPLEVSGGAYEQYF	TGTGCCAGCAGTCCTCTGGAGGTTAGCGGGGGGGCCTACGAGCAGTACTTC
TRBD2	TRBJ2-2	.	TRBV7-3	CASSRGLAAGELFF	TGTGCCAGCAGCAGGGGACTAGCAGCCGGGGAGCTGTTTTTT
.	TRBJ1-1	.	TRBV7-2	CASSLIMWGRYTEAFF	TGTGCCAGCAGCTTGATTATGTGGGGTCGGTACACTGAAGCTTTCTTT
.	TRBJ1-4	.	TRBV24-1	CATSDGALGAEKLFF	TGTGCCACCAGTGATGGGGCTCTAGGGGCTGAAAAACTGTTTTTT
TRBD2	TRBJ2-7	.	TRBV15	CATSRALLASEQYF	TGTGCCACCAGCAGAGCCCTACTAGCGTCCGAGCAGTACTTC
.	TRBJ1-2	once	TRBV27	CASSLTVFSPYYSYTF	TGTGCCAGCAGTTTAACGGTTTTTTCTCCCTACTATAGCTACACCTTC
.	TRBJ1-6	.	TRBV7-8	CASSLGRGIQGGNSPLHF	TGTGCCAGCAGCTTAGGGAGGGGGATACAGGGTGGTAATTCACCCCTCCACTTT
TRBD2	TRBJ2-7	.	TRBV7-3	CASSPGGGLSEQYF	TGTGCCAGCAGCCCCGGCGGGGGGCTAAGCGAGCAGTACTTC
.	TRBJ1-2	.	TRBV14	CASSQGGFYGYTF	TGTGCCAGCAGCCAGGGAGGATTCTATGGCTACACCTTC
.	TRBJ1-2	.	TRBV20-1	CSARAGWGYTF	TGCAGTGCTAGGGCCGGGTGGGGCTACACCTTC
TRBD2	TRBJ2-1	.	TRBV6-4	CASSVTSGGAFDEQFF	TGTGCCAGCAGTGTGACTAGCGGGGGGGCGTTTGATGAGCAGTTCTTC
.	TRBJ2-7	.	TRBV7-3	CASSLWPGGPYEQYF	TGTGCCAGCAGCTTATGGCCAGGAGGCCCCTACGAGCAGTACTTC
.	TRBJ1-1	once	TRBV2	CASSLNWGGTTEAFF	TGTGCCAGCTCCTTAAATTGGGGAGGGACAACTGAAGCTTTCTTT
.	TRBJ1-1	.	TRBV7-2	CASSLTRGRDTEAFF	TGTGCCAGCAGCTTAACACGGGGTAGAGACACTGAAGCTTTCTTT
.	TRBJ1-1	few	TRBV12-3/TRBV12-4	CASSFSPNTEAFF	TGTGCCAGCAGTTTTTCTCCTAACACTGAAGCTTTCTTT
TRBD1	TRBJ2-2	.	TRBV5-1	CASSSDRGWAGELFF	TGCGCCAGCAGCTCGGACAGGGGCTGGGCCGGGGAGCTGTTTTTT
.	TRBJ1-2	.	TRBV13	CASSSGPTVYGYTF	TGTGCCAGCAGCTCGGGACCGACTGTCTATGGCTACACCTTC
TRBD2	TRBJ2-2	.	TRBV9	CASSSVSGGNTGELFF	TGTGCCAGCAGCTCGGTCAGCGGGGGGAACACCGGGGAGCTGTTTTTT